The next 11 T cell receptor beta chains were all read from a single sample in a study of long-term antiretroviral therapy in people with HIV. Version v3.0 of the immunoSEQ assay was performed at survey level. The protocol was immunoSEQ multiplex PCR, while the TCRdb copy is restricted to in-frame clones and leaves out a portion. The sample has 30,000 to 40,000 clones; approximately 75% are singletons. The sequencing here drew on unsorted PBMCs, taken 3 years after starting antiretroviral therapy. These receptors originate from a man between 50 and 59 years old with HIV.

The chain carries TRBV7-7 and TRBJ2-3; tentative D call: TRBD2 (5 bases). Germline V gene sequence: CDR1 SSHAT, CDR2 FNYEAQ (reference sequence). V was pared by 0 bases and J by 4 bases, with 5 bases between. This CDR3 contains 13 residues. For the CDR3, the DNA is TGTGCCAGCAGCTTAGCGGAGGCAGATACGCAGTATTTT. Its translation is CASSLAEADTQYF.

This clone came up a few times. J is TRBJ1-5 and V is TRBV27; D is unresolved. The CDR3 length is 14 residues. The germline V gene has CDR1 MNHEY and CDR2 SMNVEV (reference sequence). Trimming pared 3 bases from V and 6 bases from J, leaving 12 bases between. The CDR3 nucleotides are TGTGCCAGCAGTTTGTATGAGGACGGTCAGCCCCAGCATTTT. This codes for CASSLYEDGQPQHF.

The CDR3 nucleotides are TGTGCCAGCAGTTACTCGGGGGGGGGCACTGAAGCTTTCTTT. Protein sequence: CASSYSGGGTEAFF. The genes are TRBV6-5 and TRBJ1-1, with D maybe TRBD1 (5 bases). Deletions cut 0 bases from V and 4 bases from J, with 9 bases between. The germline CDR1 and CDR2 sequences are MNHEY and SVGAGI. This CDR3 comprises 14 residues.

The CDR3 DNA reads TGTGCCAGCAGCCTCTGGAGCGGGGTAAACACTGAAGCTTTCTTT. Its translation is CASSLWSGVNTEAFF. The genes are TRBV7-9 and TRBJ1-1; D is ambiguous. With 5 bases removed from V and 2 bases from J, the gap between germline ends came to 15 bases. Germline V gene lookup returns CDR1 SEHNR and CDR2 FQNEAQ (reference sequence). The CDR3 extends over 15 amino acids.

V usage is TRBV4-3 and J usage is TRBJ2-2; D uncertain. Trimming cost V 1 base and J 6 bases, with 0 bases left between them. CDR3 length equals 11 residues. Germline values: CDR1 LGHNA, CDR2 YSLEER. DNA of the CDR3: TGCGCCAGCAGCCAAGCCGGGGAGCTGTTTTTT. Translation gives CASSQAGELFF.

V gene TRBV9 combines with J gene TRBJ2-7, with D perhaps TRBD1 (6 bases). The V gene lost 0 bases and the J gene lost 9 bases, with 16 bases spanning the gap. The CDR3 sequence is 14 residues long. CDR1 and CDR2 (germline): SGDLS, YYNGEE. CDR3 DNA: TGTGCCAGCAGCGTAGATGCCAGGGGTGCTTCGCAGTACTTC. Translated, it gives CASSVDARGASQYF.

CDR3 coding DNA: TGCAGCGTTGGACCAGGGACCGGGGAGCTGTTTTTT. It codes for CSVGPGTGELFF. The chain joins TRBV29-1 to TRBJ2-2; tentative D call: TRBD1 (5 bases). Per germline, CDR1 SQVTM and CDR2 ANQGSEA. Trimming stripped 4 bases from V and 5 bases from J, with 8 bases between. This CDR3 is 12 amino acids long.

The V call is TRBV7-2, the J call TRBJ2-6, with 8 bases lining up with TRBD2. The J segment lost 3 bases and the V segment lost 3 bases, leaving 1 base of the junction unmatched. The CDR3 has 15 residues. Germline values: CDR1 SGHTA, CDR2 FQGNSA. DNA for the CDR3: TGTGCCAGCAGCTTCACTAGCGGTGGGGCCAACGTCCTGACTTTC. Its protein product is CASSFTSGGANVLTF.

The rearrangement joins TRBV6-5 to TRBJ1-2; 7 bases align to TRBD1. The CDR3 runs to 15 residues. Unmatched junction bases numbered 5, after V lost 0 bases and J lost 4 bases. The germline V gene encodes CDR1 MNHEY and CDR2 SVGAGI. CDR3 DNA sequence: TGTGCCAGCAGTTACTCGATGGGACAGACCTATGGCTACACCTTC. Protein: CASSYSMGQTYGYTF.

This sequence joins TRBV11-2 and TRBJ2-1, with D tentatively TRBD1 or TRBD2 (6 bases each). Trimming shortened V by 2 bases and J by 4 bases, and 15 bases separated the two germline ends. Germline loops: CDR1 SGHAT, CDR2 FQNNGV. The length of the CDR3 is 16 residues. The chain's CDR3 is CASSLTRGATYNEQFF. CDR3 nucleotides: TGTGCCAGCAGCTTAACGAGGGGGGCCACATACAATGAGCAGTTCTTC.

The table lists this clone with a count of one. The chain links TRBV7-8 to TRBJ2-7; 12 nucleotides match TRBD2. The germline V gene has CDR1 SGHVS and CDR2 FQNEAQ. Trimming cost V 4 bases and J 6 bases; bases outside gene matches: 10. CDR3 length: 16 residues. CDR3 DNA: TGTGCCAGCAGCTCCCGGAGACTAGCGGGGGAAGGCGAGCAGTACTTC. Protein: CASSSRRLAGEGEQYF.